These 24 T cell receptor beta chains were sequenced from one sample in a study of T cells after yellow fever vaccination. Via MiXCR, TCRdb re-called the 5' RACE reads, giving one row per CDR3 protein. The sample consists of a few hundred thousand distinct CDR3 sequences, 3% to 4.5% of them appearing once. The sequencing here drew on PBMCs, taken 5 days after the yellow fever booster vaccination. All receptors come from a man aged 18 to 35 who received the YFV17D yellow fever vaccine.

This clonotype was observed a few times. The chain recombines TRBV7-2 with TRBJ2-3; 7 nucleotides line up with TRBD1. V lost 5 bases and J lost 4; bases outside the gene matches: 6. This CDR3 contains 14 residues. CDR1 is SGHTA and CDR2 is FQGNSA in the germline V gene. The CDR3 region has the DNA TGTGCCAGCAGCAAAGACAGGGCCGCAGATACGCAGTATTTT. Translating gives CASSKDRAADTQYF.

This clonotype occurred many times. CDR3 loop: CASSPQTDTQYF. The DNA for the CDR3 is TGTGCCAGCAGCCCGCAGACAGATACGCAGTATTTT. This chain connects TRBV7-2 to TRBJ2-3; D not certain. Per germline, CDR1 SGHTA and CDR2 FQGNSA. This CDR3 is built from 12 residues. The germline V and J ends were trimmed by 5 bases and 3 bases, with 6 bases remaining between them.

The V and J genes are TRBV28 and TRBJ2-1; TRBD2 is a possible D gene (6 bases). In germline, CDR1 is MDHEN, CDR2 SYDVKM. The length of the CDR3 is 15 residues. V was shortened by 8 bases and J by 1 base, with 15 bases between the two germline ends. The CDR3 protein is CASLRAGHSYNEQFF. Here the CDR3 DNA reads TGTGCCAGCCTGAGGGCGGGGCATTCCTACAATGAGCAGTTCTTC.

The table lists this clonotype with many counts. The rearrangement uses TRBV5-5 and TRBJ2-1, with TRBD1 matching 8 bases. CDR3 length: 12 residues. Germline trimming cut 5 bases from V and 7 bases from J; bases unmatched to any gene: 2. Germline V gene sequence: CDR1 SGHKS, CDR2 YYEKEE (reference sequence). This CDR3 reads CASSWTGNEQFF. The CDR3 nucleotides are TGTGCCAGCAGTTGGACAGGGAATGAGCAGTTCTTC.

This clonotype was detected ten times or more. V and J are TRBV5-5 and TRBJ2-7; 8 bases are a match to TRBD1. This CDR3 region has 13 residues. Germline V gene lookup returns CDR1 SGHKS and CDR2 YYEKEE (reference sequence). The trim removed 4 bases at V and 2 bases at J, leaving 2 bases unmatched. CDR3 nucleotides: TGTGCCAGCAGCGCGGGACAGGCCTACGAGCAGTACGTC. Its translation is CASSAGQAYEQYV.

In its sample, this clonotype was seen many times. The chain couples TRBV12-3 or TRBV12-4 to TRBJ2-1, with TRBD2 matching over 8 bases. The CDR3 is 13 residues long. V gave up 6 bases and J gave up 7 bases; unmatched junction bases: 5. This CDR3 is CASRWSGGNEQFF. CDR3 sequence (DNA): TGTGCCAGCAGATGGTCGGGGGGGAATGAGCAGTTCTTC.

Regarding this clonotype: A read error may be the cause here, since a much bigger clone is one base away. The rearrangement links TRBV7-2 to TRBJ1-5, with D tentatively TRBD1 (6 bases). CDR3 length: 13 amino acids. V was clipped by 6 bases and J by 3 bases, with 9 bases between them. Germline V gene sequence: CDR1 SGHTA, CDR2 FQGNSA. CDR3 protein: CASRQGNNQPQHF. In DNA form, the CDR3 reads TGTGCCAGCAGACAGGGTAACAATCAGCCCCAGCATTTT.

This clonotype was observed many times. Compared with germline, one end of the junction differs, possibly owing to a read error. This chain connects TRBV28 to TRBJ2-4, with a possible D match to TRBD1 (7 bases). CDR1 MDHEN and CDR2 SYDVKM come from the germline V gene. The CDR3 length is 12 residues. Here the CDR3 DNA reads TGTGCCAGCAGTTTGGCAGGGGGGACAGTTGGGTTC. Protein: CASSLAGGTVGF. The full variable domain, in which reference TRBV28 and TRBJ2-4 provide the parts outside the CDR3, is DVKVTQSSRYLVKRTGEKVFLECVQDMDHENMFWYRQDPGLGLRLIYFSYDVKMKEKGDIPEGYSVSREKKERFSLILESASTNQTSMYLCASSLAGGTVGFGAGTRLSVL.

This clonotype was counted many times. The chain couples TRBV6-6 to TRBJ2-7; a possible D gene is TRBD2 (5 bases). Germline CDR1 and CDR2: MNHNY and SVGAGI (reference sequence). The CDR3 is made up of 13 amino acids. The ends were cut back, 10 bases at V and 6 bases at J, with 19 bases in the middle. CDR3 sequence (DNA): TGTGCCACCAACGTTGGCCCGCGGGCCGAGCAGTACGTC. Protein sequence: CATNVGPRAEQYV.

A word on this clonotype: This sequence may be a read error, since a much larger clone differs from it by one base. This chain links TRBV5-1 with TRBJ2-2; TRBD1 or TRBD2 may be the D gene (5 bases each). V lost 0 bases and J lost 7, with 13 bases in between. Germline values: CDR1 SGHRS, CDR2 YFSETQ. The CDR3 is 15 residues long. CDR3: CASSLGMGDSGELFF. As DNA, the CDR3 is TGCGCCAGCAGCTTGGGAATGGGAGACAGCGGGGAGCTGTTTTTT.

The rearrangement links TRBV6-5 to TRBJ1-1; TRBD1 matches at 7 bases. Germline CDR1 and CDR2: MNHEY and SVGAGI. Germline trimming cut 2 bases from V and 0 bases from J; bases unmatched to any gene: 3. The CDR3 sequence is 15 residues long. CDR3 in amino acids: CASSYGGQLNTEAFF. In DNA, the CDR3 is TGTGCCAGCAGTTACGGGGGACAGTTGAACACTGAAGCTTTCTTT.

The chain uses TRBV30 and TRBJ2-7; D is possibly TRBD2 (5 bases). The germline V and J ends were trimmed by 2 bases and 2 bases, with 7 bases remaining between them. In germline, CDR1 is GTSNPN, CDR2 SVGIG (reference sequence). The CDR3 covers 12 residues. The DNA for the CDR3 is TGTGCCTGGAGTATCGGGACCTACGAGCAGTACTTC. This gives the protein CAWSIGTYEQYF.

This clonotype has a count of ten or more. This chain joins TRBV19 and TRBJ2-3; 9 nucleotides agree with TRBD1. The V gene end was trimmed by 9 bases and the J gene end by 0 bases; junction bases not matched to a gene: 19. There are 19 residues in the CDR3. Looked up from germline, CDR1 is LNHDA and CDR2 is SQIVND (reference sequence). The CDR3 loop is CASDPGQGRIFVSTDTQYF. CDR3 coding DNA: TGTGCCAGCGATCCGGGACAGGGTAGGATTTTTGTGAGCACAGATACGCAGTATTTT.

The chain couples TRBV7-9 to TRBJ1-1; perhaps TRBD1 as D (6 bases). Between the trimmed V and J ends, which lost 5 bases and 4 bases, there was a span of 20 bases. Per germline, CDR1 SEHNR and CDR2 FQNEAQ (reference sequence). This CDR3 contains 16 residues. CDR3 region: CASSSNHYREGTEAFF. The CDR3 nucleotides are TGTGCCAGCAGCAGCAATCACTACAGGGAGGGCACTGAAGCTTTCTTT.

Notes on this clonotype: A junction boundary mismatches the germline segment, possibly from a read error. This sequence joins TRBV20-1 and TRBJ1-2; D gene unclear. The CDR3 extends over 15 amino acids. Germline V gene lookup returns CDR1 DFQATT and CDR2 SNEGSKA (reference sequence). CDR3 residues: CCARVWEFAIYGYTF. In DNA, the CDR3 is TGCTGTGCTAGAGTTTGGGAGTTCGCTATCTATGGCTACACCTTC.

This clonotype was observed many times. The chain joins TRBV5-5 to TRBJ2-5; D unresolved. The CDR3 runs to 12 residues. CDR1 is SGHKS, CDR2 YYEKEE, per germline (reference sequence). V was pared by 0 bases and J by 5 bases, with 5 bases between. The CDR3 DNA follows: TGTGCCAGCAGCTTGGGTACGGAGACCCAGTACTTC. This translates into CASSLGTETQYF.

The V gene is TRBV20-1, the J gene TRBJ2-3, with D tentatively TRBD1 or TRBD2 (5 bases each). V gave up 5 bases and J gave up 3 bases, with 15 bases separating them. The CDR3 length is 14 residues. From germline, CDR1 is DFQATT and CDR2 SNEGSKA (reference sequence). CDR3 bases: TGCAGTGCTGATGACAGTCGAGGGACAGATACGCAGTATTTT. Encoded protein: CSADDSRGTDTQYF.

This clonotype was counted only a few times. CDR3 amino acids: CASSLHTGATTYSNQPQHF. CDR3 DNA sequence: TGTGCCAGCAGCTTGCACACAGGGGCCACAACCTATAGCAATCAGCCCCAGCATTTT. V and J are TRBV7-2 and TRBJ1-5; 7 positions agree with TRBD1. The J segment lost 0 bases and the V segment lost 3 bases, leaving 14 bases of the junction unmatched. This CDR3 contains 19 residues. Per the germline V gene, CDR1 is SGHTA and CDR2 is FQGNSA.

This clonotype was seen a few times. This chain links TRBV7-9 with TRBJ2-4; 8 nucleotides line up with TRBD2. Trimming cost V 4 bases and J 3 bases; bases outside gene matches: 8. The CDR3 extends over 16 amino acids. Germline lookup yields CDR1 SEHNR and CDR2 FQNEAQ (reference sequence). The CDR3 loop is CASSSRGGRVKNIQYF. CDR3 nucleotides: TGTGCCAGCAGCTCACGGGGGGGCCGGGTCAAAAACATTCAGTACTTC.

This clonotype occurred a few times. The chain has TRBV28 and TRBJ2-3, with D possibly TRBD2 on 7 matching bases. The V and J ends lost 4 bases and 2 bases respectively, with 13 bases between them. The germline CDR1 and CDR2 sequences are MDHEN and SYDVKM. The CDR3 runs to 15 residues. The CDR3 loop is CASSWGGGHTDTQYF. The CDR3, as DNA: TGTGCCAGCAGTTGGGGGGGGGGGCACACAGATACGCAGTATTTT.

V and J are TRBV6-2 or TRBV6-3 and TRBJ1-5, with D uncertain. The CDR3 has 12 amino acids. From germline, CDR1 is MNHEY and CDR2 SVGEGT. V dropped 7 bases and J dropped 2 bases, with 6 bases sitting between them. In DNA, the CDR3 is TGTGCCAGCACCTGGGGCAATCAGCCCCAGCATTTT. It yields the protein CASTWGNQPQHF.

This clonotype showed up many times. A junction boundary mismatches the germline segment, possibly from a read error. V gene TRBV7-2 combines with J gene TRBJ2-5; 9 bases line up with TRBD2. The CDR3 loop spans 11 amino acids. Germline loops: CDR1 SGHTA, CDR2 FQGNSA. The CDR3 region is CASSFSGGPHF. The CDR3 DNA follows: TGTGCCAGCAGCTTTAGCGGGGGTCCGCACTTC. Looking up the rest from reference TRBV7-2 and TRBJ2-5 gives the full variable domain: GAGVSQSPSNKVTEKGKDVELRCDPISGHTALYWYRQSLGQGLEFLIYFQGNSAPDKSGLPSDRFSAERTGGSVSTLTIQRTQQEDSAVYLCASSFSGGPHFGPGTRLLVL.

The V gene is TRBV7-9, the J gene TRBJ1-1; TRBD1 is a possible D gene (6 bases). V was cut by 8 bases and J by 5 bases, with 18 bases left in between. The CDR3 is 14 amino acids. The germline V gene encodes CDR1 SEHNR and CDR2 FQNEAQ (reference sequence). The chain's CDR3 is CASEGWGADTEAFF. Written as DNA, the CDR3 is TGTGCCAGCGAAGGGTGGGGGGCGGATACTGAAGCTTTCTTT.

This clonotype was detected ten times or more. The gene calls are TRBV7-2 and TRBJ2-1, with 7 positions matching TRBD2. Per germline, CDR1 SGHTA and CDR2 FQGNSA. V lost 3 bases to trimming and J lost 6 bases; unmatched junction nucleotides: 2. The CDR3 spans 13 residues. In nucleotides, the CDR3 is TGTGCCAGCAGCTTTCGACTAGCCAATGAGCAGTTCTTC. This codes for CASSFRLANEQFF. Combining the CDR3 with reference TRBV7-2 and TRBJ2-1 gives the whole variable domain GAGVSQSPSNKVTEKGKDVELRCDPISGHTALYWYRQSLGQGLEFLIYFQGNSAPDKSGLPSDRFSAERTGGSVSTLTIQRTQQEDSAVYLCASSFRLANEQFFGPGTRLTVL.